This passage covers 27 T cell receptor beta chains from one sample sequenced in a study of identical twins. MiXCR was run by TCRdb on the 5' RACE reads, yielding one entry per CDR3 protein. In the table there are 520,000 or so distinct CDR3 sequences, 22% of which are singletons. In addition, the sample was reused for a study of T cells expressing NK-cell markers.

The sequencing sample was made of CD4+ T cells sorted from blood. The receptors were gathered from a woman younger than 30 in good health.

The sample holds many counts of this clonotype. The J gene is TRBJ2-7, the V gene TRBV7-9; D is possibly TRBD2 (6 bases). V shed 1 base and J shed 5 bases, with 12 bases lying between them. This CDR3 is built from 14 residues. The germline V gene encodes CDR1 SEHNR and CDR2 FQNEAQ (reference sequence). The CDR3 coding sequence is TGTGCCAGCAGCTTAGTTACGGGAGTGGACGAGCAGTACTTC. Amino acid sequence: CASSLVTGVDEQYF. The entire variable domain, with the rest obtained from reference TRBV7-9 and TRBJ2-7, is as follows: DTGVSQNPRHKITKRGQNVTFRCDPISEHNRLYWYRQTLGQGPEFLTYFQNEAQLEKSRLLSDRFSAERPKGSFSTLEIQRTEQGDSAMYLCASSLVTGVDEQYFGPGTRLTVT.

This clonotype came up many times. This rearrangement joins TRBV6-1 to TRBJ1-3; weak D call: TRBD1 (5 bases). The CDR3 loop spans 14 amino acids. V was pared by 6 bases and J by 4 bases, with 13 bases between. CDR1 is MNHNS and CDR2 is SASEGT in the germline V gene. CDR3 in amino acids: CASRAYGAGNTIYF. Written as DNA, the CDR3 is TGTGCCAGCAGGGCGTATGGGGCCGGAAACACCATATATTTT.

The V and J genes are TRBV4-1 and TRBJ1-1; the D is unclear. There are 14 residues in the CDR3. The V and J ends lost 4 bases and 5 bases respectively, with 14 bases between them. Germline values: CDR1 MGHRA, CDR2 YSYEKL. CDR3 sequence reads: CASSPSAGRTEAFF. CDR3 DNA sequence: TGCGCCAGCAGCCCATCCGCAGGACGGACTGAAGCTTTCTTT.

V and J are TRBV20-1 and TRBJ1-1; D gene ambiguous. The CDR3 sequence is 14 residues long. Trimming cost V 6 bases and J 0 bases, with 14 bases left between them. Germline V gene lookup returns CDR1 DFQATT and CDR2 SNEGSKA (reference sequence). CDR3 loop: CSAQSVGLNTEAFF. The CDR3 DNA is TGCAGTGCCCAAAGCGTCGGCTTGAACACTGAAGCTTTCTTT.

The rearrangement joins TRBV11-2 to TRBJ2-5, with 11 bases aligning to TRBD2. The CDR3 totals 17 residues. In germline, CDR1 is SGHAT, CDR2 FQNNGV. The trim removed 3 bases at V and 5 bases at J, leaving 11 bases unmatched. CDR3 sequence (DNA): TGTGCCAGCAGCTTTCTACGGCTAGCGGGAGGAGGGGAGACCCAGTACTTC. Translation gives CASSFLRLAGGGETQYF. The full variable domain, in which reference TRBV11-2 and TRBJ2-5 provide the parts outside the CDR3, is EAGVAQSPRYKIIEKRQSVAFWCNPISGHATLYWYQQILGQGPKLLIQFQNNGVVDDSQLPKDRFSAERLKGVDSTLKIQPAKLEDSAVYLCASSFLRLAGGGETQYFGPGTRLLVL.

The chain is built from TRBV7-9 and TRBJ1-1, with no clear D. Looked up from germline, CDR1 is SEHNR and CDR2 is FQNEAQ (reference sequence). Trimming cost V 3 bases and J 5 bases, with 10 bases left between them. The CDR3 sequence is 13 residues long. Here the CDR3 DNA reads TGTGCCAGCAGCTTCGGGTATAGGACTGAAGCTTTCTTT. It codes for CASSFGYRTEAFF.

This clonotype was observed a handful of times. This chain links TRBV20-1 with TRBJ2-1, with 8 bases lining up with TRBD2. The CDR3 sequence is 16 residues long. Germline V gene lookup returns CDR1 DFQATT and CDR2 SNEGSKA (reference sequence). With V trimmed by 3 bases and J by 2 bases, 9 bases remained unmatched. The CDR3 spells CSARSRSGDTYNEQFF. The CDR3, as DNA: TGCAGTGCTAGGAGTCGTAGCGGGGATACCTACAATGAGCAGTTCTTC.

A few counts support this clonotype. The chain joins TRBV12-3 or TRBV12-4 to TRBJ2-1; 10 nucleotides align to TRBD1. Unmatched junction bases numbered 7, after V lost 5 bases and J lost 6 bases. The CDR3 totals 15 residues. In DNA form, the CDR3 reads TGTGCCAGCAGTACAGGACAGGGGGGAGTCAATGAGCAGTTCTTC. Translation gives CASSTGQGGVNEQFF.

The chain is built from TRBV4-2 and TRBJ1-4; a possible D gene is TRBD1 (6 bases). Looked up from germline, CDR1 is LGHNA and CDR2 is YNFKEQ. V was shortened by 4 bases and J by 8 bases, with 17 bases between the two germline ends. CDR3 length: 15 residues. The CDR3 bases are TGTGCCAGCAGCCTTCCCGACAGGTGGGGAGAAAAACTGTTTTTT. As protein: CASSLPDRWGEKLFF.

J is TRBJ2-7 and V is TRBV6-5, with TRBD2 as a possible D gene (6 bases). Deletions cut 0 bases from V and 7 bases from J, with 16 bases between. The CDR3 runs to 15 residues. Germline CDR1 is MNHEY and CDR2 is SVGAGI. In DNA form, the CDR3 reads TGTGCCAGCAGTTACTCGGCCCGGGGGAGCCGGGAGCAGTACTTC. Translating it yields CASSYSARGSREQYF.

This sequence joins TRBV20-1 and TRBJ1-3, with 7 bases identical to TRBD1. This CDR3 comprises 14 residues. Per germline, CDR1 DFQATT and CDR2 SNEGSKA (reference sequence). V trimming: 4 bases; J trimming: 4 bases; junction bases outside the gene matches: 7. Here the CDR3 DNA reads TGCAGTGCTATGTTCGGAGGGGGCGGAAACACCATATATTTT. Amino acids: CSAMFGGGGNTIYF.

The CDR3 spells CASRKPGQVNSPLHF. The CDR3, as DNA: TGTGCCAGTAGAAAGCCGGGACAGGTTAATTCACCCCTCCACTTT. The V call is TRBV19, the J call TRBJ1-6, with 8 positions matching TRBD1. The germline gives CDR1 LNHDA, CDR2 SQIVND (reference sequence). The CDR3 consists of 15 residues. The V and J ends lost 6 bases and 6 bases, in that order; junction bases with no gene match: 7.

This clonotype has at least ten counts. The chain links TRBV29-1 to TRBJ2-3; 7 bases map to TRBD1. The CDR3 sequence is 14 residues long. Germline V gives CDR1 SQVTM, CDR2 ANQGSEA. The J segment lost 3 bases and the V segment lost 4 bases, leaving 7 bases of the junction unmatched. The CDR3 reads CSVGSRGRTDTQYF. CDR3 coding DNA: TGCAGCGTTGGTTCAAGGGGGCGGACAGATACGCAGTATTTT.

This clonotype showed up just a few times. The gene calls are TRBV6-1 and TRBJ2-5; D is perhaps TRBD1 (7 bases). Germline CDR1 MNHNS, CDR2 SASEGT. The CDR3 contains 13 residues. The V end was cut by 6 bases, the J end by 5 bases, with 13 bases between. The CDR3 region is CASRKTGRETQYF. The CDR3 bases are TGTGCCAGCAGGAAGACAGGGAGGGAGACCCAGTACTTC.

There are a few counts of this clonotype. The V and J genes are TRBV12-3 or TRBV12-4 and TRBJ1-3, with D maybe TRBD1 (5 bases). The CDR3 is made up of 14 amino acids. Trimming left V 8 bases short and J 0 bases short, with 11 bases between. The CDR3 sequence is CASARGHSGNTIYF. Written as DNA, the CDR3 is TGTGCCAGCGCGAGGGGTCACTCTGGAAACACCATATATTTT.

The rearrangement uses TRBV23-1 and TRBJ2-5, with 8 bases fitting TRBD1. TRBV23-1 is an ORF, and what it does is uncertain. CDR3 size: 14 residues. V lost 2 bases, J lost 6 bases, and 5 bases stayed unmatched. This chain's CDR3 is CASSQPDRGKTQYF. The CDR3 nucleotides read TGCGCCAGCAGTCAACCTGACAGGGGAAAGACCCAGTACTTC.

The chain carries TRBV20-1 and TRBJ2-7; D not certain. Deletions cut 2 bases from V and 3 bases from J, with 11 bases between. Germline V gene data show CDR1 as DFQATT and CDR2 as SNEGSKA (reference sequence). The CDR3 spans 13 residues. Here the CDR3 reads CSARPGGGYEQYF. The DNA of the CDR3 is TGCAGTGCTAGACCGGGCGGCGGCTACGAGCAGTACTTC.

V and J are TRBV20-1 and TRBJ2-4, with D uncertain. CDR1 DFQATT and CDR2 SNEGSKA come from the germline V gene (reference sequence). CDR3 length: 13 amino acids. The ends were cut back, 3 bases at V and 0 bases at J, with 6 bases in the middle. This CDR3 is CSASDTAKNIQYF. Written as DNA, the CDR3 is TGCAGTGCTAGTGATACAGCCAAAAACATTCAGTACTTC.

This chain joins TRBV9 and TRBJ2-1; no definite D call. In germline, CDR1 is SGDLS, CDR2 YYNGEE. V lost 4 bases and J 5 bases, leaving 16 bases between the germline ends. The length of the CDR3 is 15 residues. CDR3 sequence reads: CASSPRPERDNEQFF. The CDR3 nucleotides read TGTGCCAGCAGCCCCCGCCCCGAACGGGACAATGAGCAGTTCTTC.

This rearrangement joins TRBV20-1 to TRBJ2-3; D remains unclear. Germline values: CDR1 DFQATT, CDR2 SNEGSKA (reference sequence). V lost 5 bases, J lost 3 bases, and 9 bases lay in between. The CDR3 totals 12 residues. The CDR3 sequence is CSASSFTDTQYF. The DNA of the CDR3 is TGCAGTGCTTCCTCTTTTACAGATACGCAGTATTTT.

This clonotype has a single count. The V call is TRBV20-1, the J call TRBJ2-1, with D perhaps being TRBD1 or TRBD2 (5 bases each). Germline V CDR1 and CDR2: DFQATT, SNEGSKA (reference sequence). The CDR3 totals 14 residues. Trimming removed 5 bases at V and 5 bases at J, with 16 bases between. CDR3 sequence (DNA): TGCAGTGCTTTCCGCGCCGGGGCCGACAATGAGCAGTTCTTC. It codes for CSAFRAGADNEQFF.

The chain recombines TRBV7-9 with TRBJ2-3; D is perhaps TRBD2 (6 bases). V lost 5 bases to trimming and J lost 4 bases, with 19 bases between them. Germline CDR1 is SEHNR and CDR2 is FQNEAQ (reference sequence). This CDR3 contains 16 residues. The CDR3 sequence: CASSPLQTSLPDTQYF. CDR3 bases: TGTGCCAGCAGCCCTCTCCAGACTAGTCTCCCAGATACGCAGTATTTT.

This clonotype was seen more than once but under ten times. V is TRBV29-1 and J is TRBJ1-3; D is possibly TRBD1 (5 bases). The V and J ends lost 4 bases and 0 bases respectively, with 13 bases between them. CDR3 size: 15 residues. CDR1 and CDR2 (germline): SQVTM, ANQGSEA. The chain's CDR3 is CSVARGVGSGNTIYF. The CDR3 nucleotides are TGCAGCGTTGCGAGGGGAGTGGGCTCTGGAAACACCATATATTTT.

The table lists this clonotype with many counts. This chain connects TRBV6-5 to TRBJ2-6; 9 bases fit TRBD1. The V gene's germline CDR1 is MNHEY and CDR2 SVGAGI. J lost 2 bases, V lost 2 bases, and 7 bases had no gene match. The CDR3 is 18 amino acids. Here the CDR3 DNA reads TGTGCCAGCAGTTACCGACCCGGGACAGGGACTGGGGCCAACGTCCTGACTTTC. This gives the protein CASSYRPGTGTGANVLTF.

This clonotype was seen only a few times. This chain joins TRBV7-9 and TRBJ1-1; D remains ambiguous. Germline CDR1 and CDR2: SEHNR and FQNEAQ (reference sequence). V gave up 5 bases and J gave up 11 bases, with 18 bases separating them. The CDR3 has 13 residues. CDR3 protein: CASSLLQGIGAFF. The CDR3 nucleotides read TGTGCCAGCAGCCTACTCCAAGGGATTGGCGCTTTCTTT.

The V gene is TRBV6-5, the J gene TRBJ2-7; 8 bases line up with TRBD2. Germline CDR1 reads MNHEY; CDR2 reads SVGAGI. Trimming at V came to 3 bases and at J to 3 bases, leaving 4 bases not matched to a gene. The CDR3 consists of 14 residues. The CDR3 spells CASSYLGRDYEQYF. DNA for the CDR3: TGTGCCAGCAGTTATCTCGGGAGGGACTACGAGCAGTACTTC.

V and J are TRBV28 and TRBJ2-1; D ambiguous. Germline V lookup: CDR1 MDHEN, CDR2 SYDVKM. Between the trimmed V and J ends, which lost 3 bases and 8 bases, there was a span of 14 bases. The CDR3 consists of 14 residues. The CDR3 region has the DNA TGTGCCAGCAGTTTCGCCATCTGGGTCGATGAGCAGTTCTTC. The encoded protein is CASSFAIWVDEQFF.